The present entry profiles one T cell receptor beta chain with its context. Germline lookup yields CDR1 MNHEY and CDR2 SMNVEV (reference sequence). Trimming took off 5 bases at V and 4 bases at J, with 17 bases between the two ends. The CDR3 consists of 15 residues. This entry is derived from a study of shared clonotypes between healthy human individuals. Study in general: The cohort comprised two women and a few men. Their ages spanned 18 to 49 years. Each donor contributed plates that comprised three CD4 naive, three CD4 memory, two CD8 naive and one CD8 memory.

Naive CD8 cells lacked CD45RO, underwent positive selection for CCR7 and left out terminally differentiated effector memory CD45RA+ cells. Every immunoSEQ plate was one replicate of a subset's evenly spread DNA. Per the original methods: Junction-only immunoSEQ data arrived without quality scores, meaning filtering differed. The table came from immunoSEQ multiplex PCR; TCRdb's copy has only in-frame clones and leaves some out. The DNA was the basis for D and trimming; V, J and clone size are from that table. This repertoire shows approximately 2,200,000 clones, around 93% found once; its top ten account for more than 1.5%.

The receptor was isolated from a man between 18 and 35 years old in good health. Some clones in this sample may be carry-over from other donors' samples. The chain links TRBV27 to TRBJ2-5, with TRBD1 as a possible D gene (6 bases). Sequenced material: naive CD8+ T cells from PBMCs. The CDR3 protein is CASSPFQGRTETQYF. Written as DNA, the CDR3 is TGTGCCAGCAGTCCTTTTCAGGGGAGAACAGAGACCCAGTACTTC.